Sequencing of this T cell receptor beta chain was carried out in a study of cytomegalovirus exposure and HLA in healthy donors. Study results and caveats: As a later analysis showed, a missense DCLRE1C variant was linked to trimming of TCR beta V- and J-genes.

The primer mix had 60 Vbeta and 13 Jbeta primers. Clones were read by immunoSEQ multiplex PCR, and TCRdb kept only the in-frame ones, dropping some. The table shows 150,000 or so clones, with 70% to 80% occurring only once. The germline V gene has CDR1 SGHTA and CDR2 FQGNSA. This CDR3 has 15 residues. To note about this clone: As yet, its antigen is unknown. A junction boundary mismatches the germline segment, possibly from a read error.

Specimen: PBMCs. The chain joins TRBV7-2 to TRBJ1-4; 11 bases match TRBD1. The sequence derives from a woman aged 40-49 years in good health and CMV-seronegative. The CDR3 coding sequence is TGTGCCAGCACCTTACCGGGACAGGGGGACGAAAAACTGTTTTTT. This codes for CASTLPGQGDEKLFF.